The entry below describes one T cell receptor beta chain. The antigen remains undetermined. The data were produced by immunoSEQ multiplex PCR, yet TCRdb's version contains in-frame clones alone and is incomplete. The sample has about 680,000 clones, around 90% seen once; the top ten hold approximately 1.5%. These data originate in a study of Ad26.COV2.S vaccination and SARS-CoV-2 variants. Across the whole study: Intramuscularly, Ad26.COV2.S was given either once or twice, 56 days apart.

The sample's treatment: roughly 18 received Ad26.COV2.S at low or high dose, single or two shots; five or six received placebo; per-sample allocation not given. Collection of the samples took place on day 63 after the first injection of vaccine or placebo. Study-level results: Total T cell responses may have been underestimated by the TCR breadth and depth analyses.

Germline CDR1 is MNHEY and CDR2 is SMNVEV (reference sequence). The CDR3 runs 14 residues. The germline V and J ends were trimmed by 3 bases and 2 bases, with 10 bases remaining between them. The TCR originated in a person between 18 and 65 years old who received the Ad26.COV2.S COVID-19 vaccine or a placebo. The gene calls are TRBV27 and TRBJ1-2; maybe TRBD1 (5 bases). The sample consisted of peripheral blood, taken in a trial of Ad26.COV2.S vaccine versus placebo. CDR3 nucleotides: TGTGCCAGCAGTTTTGACAGACAGAACTATGGCTACACCTTC. Translation: CASSFDRQNYGYTF.